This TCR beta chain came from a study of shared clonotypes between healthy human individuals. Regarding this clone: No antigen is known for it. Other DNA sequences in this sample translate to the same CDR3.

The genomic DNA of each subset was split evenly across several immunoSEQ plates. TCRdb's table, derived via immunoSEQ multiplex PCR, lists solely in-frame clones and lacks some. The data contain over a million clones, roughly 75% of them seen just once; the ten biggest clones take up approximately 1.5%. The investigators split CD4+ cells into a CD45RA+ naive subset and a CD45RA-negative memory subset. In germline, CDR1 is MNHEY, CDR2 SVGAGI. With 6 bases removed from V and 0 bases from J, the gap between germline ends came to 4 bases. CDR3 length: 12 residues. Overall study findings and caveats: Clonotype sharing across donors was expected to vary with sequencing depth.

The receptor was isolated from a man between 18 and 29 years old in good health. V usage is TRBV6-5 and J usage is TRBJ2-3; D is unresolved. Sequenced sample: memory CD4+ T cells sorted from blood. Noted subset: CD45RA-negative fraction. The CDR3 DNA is TGTGCCAGCAGCCCTAGCACAGATACGCAGTATTTT. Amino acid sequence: CASSPSTDTQYF.